A few counts support the clone carrying this T cell receptor (beta chain). The time point denotes: sample taken at primary tumor resection. Without sorting, whole RNA was sequenced from tumor, nontumor lung or frozen PBMC. The cohort: around 79 early-stage, untreated non-small cell lung cancer patients. A distinct unique molecular identifier was carried by each TCR cDNA molecule. A single record per CDR3 protein comes from TCRdb applying MiXCR to the 5' RACE reads. The sample carries under 15,000 distinct CDR3 sequences, 13% to 15% recorded once. The sample belongs to a study of spatial heterogeneity in lung cancer. Background on the study: There were consistently more beta-chain sequences detected than alpha-chain sequences. Raw reads showed each unique TCR and UMI combination turning up more than ten times on average.

The junction had 5 bases not matched to a gene; V was cut back by 4 bases and J by 2 bases. The length of the CDR3 is 15 residues. The germline gives CDR1 KGHDR, CDR2 SFDVKD. The chain uses TRBV24-1 and TRBJ2-3; TRBD1 agrees at 7 bases. The receptor was isolated from a male donor with early-stage non-small cell lung cancer. This specimen was PBMCs, taken at surgery. The CDR3 is CATSDWTGFTDTQYF. The CDR3 region has the DNA TGTGCCACCAGTGACTGGACAGGATTCACAGATACGCAGTATTTT.